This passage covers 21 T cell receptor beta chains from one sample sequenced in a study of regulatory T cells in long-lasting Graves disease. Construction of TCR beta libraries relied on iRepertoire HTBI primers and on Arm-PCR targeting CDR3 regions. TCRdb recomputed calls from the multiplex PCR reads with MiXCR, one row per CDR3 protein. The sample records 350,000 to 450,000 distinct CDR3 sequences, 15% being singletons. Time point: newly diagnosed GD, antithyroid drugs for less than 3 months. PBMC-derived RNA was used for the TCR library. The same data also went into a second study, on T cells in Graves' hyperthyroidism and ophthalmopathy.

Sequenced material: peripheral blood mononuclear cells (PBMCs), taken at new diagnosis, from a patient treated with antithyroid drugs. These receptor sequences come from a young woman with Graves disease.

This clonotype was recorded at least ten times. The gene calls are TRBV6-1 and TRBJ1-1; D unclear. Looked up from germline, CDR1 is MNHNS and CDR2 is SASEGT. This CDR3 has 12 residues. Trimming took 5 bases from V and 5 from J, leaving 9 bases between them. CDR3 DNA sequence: TGTGCCAGCAGTCTTCGTTGGACTGAAGCTTTCTTT. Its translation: CASSLRWTEAFF.

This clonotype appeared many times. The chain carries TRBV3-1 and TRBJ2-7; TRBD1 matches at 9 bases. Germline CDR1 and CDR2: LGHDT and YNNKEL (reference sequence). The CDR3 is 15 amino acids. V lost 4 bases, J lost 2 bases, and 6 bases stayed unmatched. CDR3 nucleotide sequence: TGTGCCAGCAGCCTCACCGGGACAGGGCCCTACGAGCAGTACTTC. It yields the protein CASSLTGTGPYEQYF.

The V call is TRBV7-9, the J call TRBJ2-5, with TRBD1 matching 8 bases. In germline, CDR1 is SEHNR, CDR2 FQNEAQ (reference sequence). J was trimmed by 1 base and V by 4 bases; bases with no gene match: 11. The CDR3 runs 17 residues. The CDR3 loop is CASSSDRTGWVQETQYF. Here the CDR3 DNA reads TGTGCCAGCAGCTCCGATAGGACAGGGTGGGTCCAAGAGACCCAGTACTTC.

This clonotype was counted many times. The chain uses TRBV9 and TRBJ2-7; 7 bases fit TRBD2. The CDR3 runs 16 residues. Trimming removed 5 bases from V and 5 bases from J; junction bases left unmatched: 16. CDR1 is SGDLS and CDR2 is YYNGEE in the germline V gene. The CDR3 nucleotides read TGTGCCAGCAGTAACTCACCAGCGGGGAGCCTGGACGAGCAGTACTTC. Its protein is CASSNSPAGSLDEQYF.

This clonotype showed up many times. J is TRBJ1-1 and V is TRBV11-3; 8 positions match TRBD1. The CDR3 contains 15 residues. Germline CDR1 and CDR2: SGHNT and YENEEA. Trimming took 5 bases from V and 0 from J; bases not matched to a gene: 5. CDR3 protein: CASSEGQGLNTEAFF. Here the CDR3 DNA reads TGTGCCAGCAGCGAAGGACAGGGACTGAACACTGAAGCTTTCTTT. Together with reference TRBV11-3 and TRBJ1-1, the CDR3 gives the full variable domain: EAGVVQSPRYKIIEKKQPVAFWCNPISGHNTLYWYLQNLGQGPELLIRYENEEAVDDSQLPKDRFSAERLKGVDSTLKIQPAELGDSAVYLCASSEGQGLNTEAFFGQGTRLTVV.

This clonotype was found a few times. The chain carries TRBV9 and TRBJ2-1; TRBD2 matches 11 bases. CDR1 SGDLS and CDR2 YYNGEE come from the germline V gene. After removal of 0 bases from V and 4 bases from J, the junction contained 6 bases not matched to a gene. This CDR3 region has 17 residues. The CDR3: CASSVVQGLAEYNEQFF. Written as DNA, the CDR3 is TGTGCCAGCAGCGTAGTGCAGGGACTAGCGGAGTACAATGAGCAGTTCTTC.

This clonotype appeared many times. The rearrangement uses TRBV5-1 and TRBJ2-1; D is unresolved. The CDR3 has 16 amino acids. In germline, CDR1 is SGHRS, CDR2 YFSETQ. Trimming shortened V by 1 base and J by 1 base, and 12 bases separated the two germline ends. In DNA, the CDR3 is TGCGCCAGCAGCTTGATCGTAGGTTTTTCCTACAATGAGCAGTTCTTC. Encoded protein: CASSLIVGFSYNEQFF.

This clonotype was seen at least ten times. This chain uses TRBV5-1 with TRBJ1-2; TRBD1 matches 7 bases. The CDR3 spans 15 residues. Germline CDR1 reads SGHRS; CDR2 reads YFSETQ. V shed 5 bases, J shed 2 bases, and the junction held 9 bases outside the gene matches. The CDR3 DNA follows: TGCGCCAGCAGAGCTCAGGGGGAATCCAACTATGGCTACACCTTC. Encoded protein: CASRAQGESNYGYTF. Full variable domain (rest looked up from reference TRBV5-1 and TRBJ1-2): KAGVTQTPRYLIKTRGQQVTLSCSPISGHRSVSWYQQTPGQGLQFLFEYFSETQRNKGNFPGRFSGRQFSNSRSEMNVSTLELGDSALYLCASRAQGESNYGYTFGSGTRLTVV.

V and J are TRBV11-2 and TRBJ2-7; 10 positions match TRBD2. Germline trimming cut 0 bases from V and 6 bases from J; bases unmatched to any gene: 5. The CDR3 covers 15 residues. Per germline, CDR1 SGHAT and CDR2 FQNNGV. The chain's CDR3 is CASSLDLAGVGEQYF. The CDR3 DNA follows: TGTGCCAGCAGCTTAGATCTAGCGGGAGTTGGCGAGCAGTACTTC.

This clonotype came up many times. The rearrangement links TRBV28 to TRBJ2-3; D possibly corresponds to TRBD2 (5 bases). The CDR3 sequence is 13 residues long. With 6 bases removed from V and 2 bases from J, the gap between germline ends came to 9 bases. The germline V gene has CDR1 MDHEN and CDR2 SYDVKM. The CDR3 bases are TGTGCCAGCAGCCAGCGGTACACAGATACGCAGTATTTT. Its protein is CASSQRYTDTQYF.

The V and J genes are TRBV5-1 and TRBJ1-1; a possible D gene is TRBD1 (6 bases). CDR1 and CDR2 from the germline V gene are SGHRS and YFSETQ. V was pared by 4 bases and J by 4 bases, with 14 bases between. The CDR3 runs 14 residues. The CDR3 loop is CASSLQGPPTEAFF. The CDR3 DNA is TGCGCCAGCAGCCTCCAGGGGCCCCCCACTGAAGCTTTCTTT. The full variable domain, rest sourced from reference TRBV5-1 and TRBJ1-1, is KAGVTQTPRYLIKTRGQQVTLSCSPISGHRSVSWYQQTPGQGLQFLFEYFSETQRNKGNFPGRFSGRQFSNSRSEMNVSTLELGDSALYLCASSLQGPPTEAFFGQGTRLTVV.

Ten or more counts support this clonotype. The CDR3 loop reads CASSVVSYNEQFF. CDR3 coding DNA: TGTGCCAGCAGCGTAGTCTCCTACAATGAGCAGTTCTTC. This chain uses TRBV9 with TRBJ2-1; D ambiguous. The germline CDR1 and CDR2 sequences are SGDLS and YYNGEE. This CDR3 spans 13 amino acids. V was cut by 0 bases and J by 0 bases, with 1 base left in between.

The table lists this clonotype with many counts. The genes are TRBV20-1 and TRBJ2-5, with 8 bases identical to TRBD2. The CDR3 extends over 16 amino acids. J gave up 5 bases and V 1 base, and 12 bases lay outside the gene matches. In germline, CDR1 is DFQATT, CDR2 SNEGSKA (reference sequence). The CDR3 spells CSARGRHGRASETQYF. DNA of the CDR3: TGCAGTGCTAGAGGGCGTCACGGGAGGGCCTCCGAGACCCAGTACTTC.

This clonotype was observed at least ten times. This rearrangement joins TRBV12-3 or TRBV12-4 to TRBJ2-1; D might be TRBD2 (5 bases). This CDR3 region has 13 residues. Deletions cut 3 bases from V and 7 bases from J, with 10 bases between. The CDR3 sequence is CASSLIRGNEQFF. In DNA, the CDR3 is TGTGCCAGCAGTTTGATTCGAGGGAATGAGCAGTTCTTC.

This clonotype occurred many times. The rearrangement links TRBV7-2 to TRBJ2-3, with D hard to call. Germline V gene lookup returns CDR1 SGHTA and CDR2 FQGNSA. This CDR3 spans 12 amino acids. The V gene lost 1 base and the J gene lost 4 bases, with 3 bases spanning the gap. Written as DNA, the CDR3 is TGTGCCAGCAGCTTAGAGTCAGATACGCAGTATTTT. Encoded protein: CASSLESDTQYF.

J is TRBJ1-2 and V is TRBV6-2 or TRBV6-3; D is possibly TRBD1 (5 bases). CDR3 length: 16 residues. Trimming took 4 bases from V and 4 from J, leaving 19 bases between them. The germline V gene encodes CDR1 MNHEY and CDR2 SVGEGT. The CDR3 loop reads CASSSGGAGSGYGYTF. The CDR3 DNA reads TGTGCCAGCAGTTCCGGTGGGGCAGGGAGTGGCTATGGCTACACCTTC.

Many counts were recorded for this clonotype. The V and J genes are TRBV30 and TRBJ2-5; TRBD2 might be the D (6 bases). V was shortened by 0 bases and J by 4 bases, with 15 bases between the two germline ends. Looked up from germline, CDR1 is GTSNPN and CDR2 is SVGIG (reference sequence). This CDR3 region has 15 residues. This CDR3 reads CAWSVPGGVVETQYF. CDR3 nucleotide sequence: TGTGCCTGGAGTGTCCCCGGAGGGGTCGTAGAGACCCAGTACTTC.

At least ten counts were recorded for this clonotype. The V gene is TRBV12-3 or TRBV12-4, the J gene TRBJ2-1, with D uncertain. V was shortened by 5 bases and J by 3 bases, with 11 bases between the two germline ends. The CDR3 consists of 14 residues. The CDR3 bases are TGTGCCAGCAGTGTTGCCCCTAGCTACAATGAGCAGTTCTTC. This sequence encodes CASSVAPSYNEQFF.

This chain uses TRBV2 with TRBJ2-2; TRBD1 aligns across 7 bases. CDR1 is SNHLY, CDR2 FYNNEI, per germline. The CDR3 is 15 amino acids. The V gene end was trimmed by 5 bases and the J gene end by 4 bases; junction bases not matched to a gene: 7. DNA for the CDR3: TGTGCCAGCAGTTCCGTACAGGGGATCACCGGGGAGCTGTTTTTT. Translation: CASSSVQGITGELFF.

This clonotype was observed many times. The DNA for the CDR3 is TGTGCCAGCAGCCCGGGCGGGACAGTTCAGCCCCAGCATTTT. Translation: CASSPGGTVQPQHF. V is TRBV7-2 and J is TRBJ1-5, with 7 positions matching TRBD1. The length of the CDR3 is 14 residues. Germline CDR1 reads SGHTA; CDR2 reads FQGNSA. V lost 5 bases and J lost 6; bases outside the gene matches: 7.

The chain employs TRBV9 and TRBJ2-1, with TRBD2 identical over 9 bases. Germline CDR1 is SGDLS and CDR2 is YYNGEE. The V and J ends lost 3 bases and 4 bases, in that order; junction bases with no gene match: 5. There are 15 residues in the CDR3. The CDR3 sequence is CASSGAGGPYNEQFF. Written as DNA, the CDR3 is TGTGCCAGCAGCGGTGCGGGAGGGCCTTACAATGAGCAGTTCTTC.